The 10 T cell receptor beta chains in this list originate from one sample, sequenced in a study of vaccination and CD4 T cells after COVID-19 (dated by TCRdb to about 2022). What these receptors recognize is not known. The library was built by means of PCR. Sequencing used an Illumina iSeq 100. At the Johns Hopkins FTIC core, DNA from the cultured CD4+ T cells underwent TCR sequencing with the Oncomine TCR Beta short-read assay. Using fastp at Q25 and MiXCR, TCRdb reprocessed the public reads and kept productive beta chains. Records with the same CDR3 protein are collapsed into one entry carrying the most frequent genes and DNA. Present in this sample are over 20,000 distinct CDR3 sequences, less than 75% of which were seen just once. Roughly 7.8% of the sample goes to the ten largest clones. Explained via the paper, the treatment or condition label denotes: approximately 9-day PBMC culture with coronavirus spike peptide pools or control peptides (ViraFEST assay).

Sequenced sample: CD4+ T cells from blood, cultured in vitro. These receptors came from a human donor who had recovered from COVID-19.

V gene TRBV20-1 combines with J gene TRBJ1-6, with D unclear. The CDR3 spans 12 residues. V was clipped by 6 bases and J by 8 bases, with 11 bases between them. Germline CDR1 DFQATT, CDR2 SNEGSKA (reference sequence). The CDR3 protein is CSAWTPDSPLHF. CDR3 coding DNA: TGCAGTGCATGGACGCCCGATTCACCCCTCCACTTT.

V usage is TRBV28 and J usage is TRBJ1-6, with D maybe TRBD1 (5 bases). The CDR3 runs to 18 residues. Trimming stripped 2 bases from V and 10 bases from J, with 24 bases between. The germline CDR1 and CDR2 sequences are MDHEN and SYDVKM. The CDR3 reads CASSLVKTGGQAGSPLHF. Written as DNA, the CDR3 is TGTGCCAGCAGTTTAGTCAAGACCGGGGGTCAGGCTGGATCACCCCTCCACTTT. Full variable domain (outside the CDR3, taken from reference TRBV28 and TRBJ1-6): DVKVTQSSRYLVKRTGEKVFLECVQDMDHENMFWYRQDPGLGLRLIYFSYDVKMKEKGDIPEGYSVSREKKERFSLILESASTNQTSMYLCASSLVKTGGQAGSPLHFGNGTRLTVT.

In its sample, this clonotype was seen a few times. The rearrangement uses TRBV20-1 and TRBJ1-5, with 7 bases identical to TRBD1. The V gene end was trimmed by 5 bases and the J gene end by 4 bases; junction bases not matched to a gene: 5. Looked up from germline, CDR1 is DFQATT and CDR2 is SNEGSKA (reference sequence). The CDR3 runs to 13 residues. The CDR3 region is CSAWTGPNQPQHF. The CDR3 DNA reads TGCAGTGCTTGGACAGGCCCGAATCAGCCCCAGCATTTT.

The CDR3 loop reads CASSDLGQGQETQYF. The DNA for the CDR3 is TGTGCCAGCAGTGACCTTGGACAGGGTCAAGAGACCCAGTACTTC. The V call is TRBV6-4, the J call TRBJ2-5; 8 nucleotides match TRBD1. In germline, CDR1 is MRHNA, CDR2 SNTAGT. Unmatched junction bases numbered 4, after V lost 2 bases and J lost 2 bases. CDR3 length equals 15 residues.

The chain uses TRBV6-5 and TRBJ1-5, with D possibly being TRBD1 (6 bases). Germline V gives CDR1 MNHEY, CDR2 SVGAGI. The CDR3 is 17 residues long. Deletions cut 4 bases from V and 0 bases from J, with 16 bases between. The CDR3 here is CASSSGVGRGSNQPQHF. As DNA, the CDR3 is TGTGCCAGCAGTTCAGGGGTTGGGCGGGGTAGCAATCAGCCCCAGCATTTT.

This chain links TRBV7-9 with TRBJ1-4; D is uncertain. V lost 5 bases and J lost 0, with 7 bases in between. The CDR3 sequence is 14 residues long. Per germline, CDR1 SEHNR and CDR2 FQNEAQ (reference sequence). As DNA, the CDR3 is TGTGCCAGCAGCCATCGGACAACTAATGAAAAACTGTTTTTT. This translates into CASSHRTTNEKLFF.

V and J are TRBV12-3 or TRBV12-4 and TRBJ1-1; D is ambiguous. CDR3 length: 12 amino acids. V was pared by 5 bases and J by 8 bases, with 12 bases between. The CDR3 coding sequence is TGTGCCAGCAGTCGGCGGACTCCCGAAGCTTTCTTT. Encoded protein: CASSRRTPEAFF.

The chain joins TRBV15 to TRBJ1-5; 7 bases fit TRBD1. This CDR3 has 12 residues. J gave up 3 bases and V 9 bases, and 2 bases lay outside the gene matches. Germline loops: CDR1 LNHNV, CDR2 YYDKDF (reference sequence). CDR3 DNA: TGTGCCACGGGACAGAACAATCAGCCCCAGCATTTT. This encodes CATGQNNQPQHF.

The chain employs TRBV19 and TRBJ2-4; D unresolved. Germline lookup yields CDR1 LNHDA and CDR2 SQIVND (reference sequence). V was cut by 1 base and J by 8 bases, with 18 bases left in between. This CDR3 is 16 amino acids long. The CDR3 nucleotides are TGTGCCAGTAGTATAGGAGGTTTTGTAGGCTACGACATTCAGTACTTC. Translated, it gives CASSIGGFVGYDIQYF. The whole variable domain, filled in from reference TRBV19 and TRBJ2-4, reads DGGITQSPKYLFRKEGQNVTLSCEQNLNHDAMYWYRQDPGQGLRLIYYSQIVNDFQKGDIAEGYSVSREKKESFPLTVTSAQKNPTAFYLCASSIGGFVGYDIQYFGAGTRLSVL.

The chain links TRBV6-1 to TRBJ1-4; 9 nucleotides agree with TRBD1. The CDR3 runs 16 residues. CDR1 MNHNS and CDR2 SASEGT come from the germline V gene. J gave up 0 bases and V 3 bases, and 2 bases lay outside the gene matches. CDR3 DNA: TGTGCCAGCAGTGACGGACAGGGGACAACTAATGAAAAACTGTTTTTT. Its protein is CASSDGQGTTNEKLFF.